The clone carrying this T cell receptor beta chain was counted between two and nine times. Antigen specificity is unknown. The data derive from a study of radiation and T cells in renal cell carcinoma. About the study: Nephrectomy followed 15 Gy stereotactic body radiation by 4 weeks.

This CDR3 region has 15 residues. Per the germline V gene, CDR1 is MDHEN and CDR2 is SYDVKM. Trimming left V 2 bases short and J 8 bases short, with 15 bases between. Findings of the study overall: Without pretreatment biopsies, baseline tumor clonotype presence was undetermined. From baseline, blood top tumor clonotypes peaked at 2 weeks post-radiation.

Assay used: immunoSEQ multiplex PCR; TCRdb lists only in-frame clones, some missing. The sample comprises some 100,000 clones, 82% of which are singletons, and around 6.7% rests with the top ten. Specified time point: baseline pretreatment blood. Specified treatment: 15 Gy SBRT to primary tumor, nephrectomy 4 weeks later. The patient's renal cell carcinoma had clear cell pathology. The material sequenced was blood, taken from a patient whose treatment included radiotherapy and nephrectomy. The TCR comes from a man aged 55 to 70 with renal cell carcinoma. The chain links TRBV28 to TRBJ1-4; D possibly corresponds to TRBD1 (6 bases). The CDR3 is CASSLQTGLREKLFF. Written as DNA, the CDR3 is TGTGCCAGCAGTTTACAAACAGGGTTGCGGGAAAAACTGTTTTTT. Together with reference TRBV28 and TRBJ1-4, the CDR3 gives the full variable domain: DVKVTQSSRYLVKRTGEKVFLECVQDMDHENMFWYRQDPGLGLRLIYFSYDVKMKEKGDIPEGYSVSREKKERFSLILESASTNQTSMYLCASSLQTGLREKLFFGSGTQLSVL.